One and the same sample provided the 25 T cell receptor beta chains below, sequenced in a study of CD8 T cells in Susac syndrome. The RNA input was about 0.45 to 1 ug, and it was reverse transcribed with random hexamers. TCRdb re-called the immunoSEQ multiplex PCR reads with MiXCR, one entry per CDR3 protein. The table shows 350,000 to 550,000 distinct CDR3 sequences, with 75% to 90% occurring only once. Sequenced input: CD8+ T cells from PBMCs. All receptors come from a human donor with multiple sclerosis.

The chain is built from TRBV2 and TRBJ1-1; D remains unclear. CDR3 size: 13 residues. Germline V CDR1 and CDR2: SNHLY, FYNNEI. Trimming cost V 5 bases and J 2 bases, with 9 bases left between them. CDR3 coding DNA: TGTGCCAGCAGTCAATACGGTAACACTGAAGCTTTCTTT. This codes for CASSQYGNTEAFF.

This clonotype has just a few counts. The rearrangement uses TRBV5-4 and TRBJ1-4; 8 bases are shared with TRBD1. Germline V CDR1 and CDR2: SGHNT, YYREEE (reference sequence). J lost 5 bases, V lost 1 base, and 10 bases had no gene match. CDR3 size: 17 residues. CDR3 residues: CASSLTGGLHVNEKLFF. The CDR3 region has the DNA TGTGCCAGCAGCTTGACAGGGGGACTGCACGTCAATGAAAAACTGTTTTTT. The complete variable domain, with remaining parts taken from reference TRBV5-4 and TRBJ1-4, reads ETGVTQSPTHLIKTRGQQVTLRCSSQSGHNTVSWYQQALGQGPQFIFQYYREEENGRGNFPPRFSGLQFPNYSSELNVNALELDDSALYLCASSLTGGLHVNEKLFFGSGTQLSVL.

The rearrangement uses TRBV5-1 and TRBJ1-1; D not certain. Trimming took off 0 bases at V and 6 bases at J, with 12 bases between the two ends. The CDR3 length is 14 residues. CDR1 SGHRS and CDR2 YFSETQ come from the germline V gene. In DNA form, the CDR3 reads TGCGCCAGCAGCTTGGAAACACCCTACCCTGAAGCTTTCTTT. Its protein is CASSLETPYPEAFF.

V and J are TRBV30 and TRBJ2-5; 7 bases agree with TRBD1. The CDR3 sequence is 12 residues long. J was trimmed by 9 bases and V by 3 bases; bases with no gene match: 7. Germline V lookup: CDR1 GTSNPN, CDR2 SVGIG (reference sequence). The CDR3 loop reads CAWRTGLSAQYF. CDR3 in DNA: TGTGCCTGGAGGACAGGGTTAAGTGCCCAGTACTTC.

The V call is TRBV15, the J call TRBJ2-1; either TRBD1 or TRBD2 may supply D (6 bases each). Germline V gives CDR1 LNHNV, CDR2 YYDKDF (reference sequence). This CDR3 has 14 residues. Trimming stripped 8 bases from V and 5 bases from J, with 16 bases between. The CDR3 here is CATLRGGTNNEQFF. In DNA, the CDR3 is TGTGCCACCCTCAGGGGCGGGACCAACAATGAGCAGTTCTTC.

This chain connects TRBV7-9 to TRBJ2-7; weak D call: TRBD1 (6 bases). V lost 5 bases and J 4 bases, leaving 15 bases between the germline ends. Germline V lookup: CDR1 SEHNR, CDR2 FQNEAQ (reference sequence). There are 14 residues in the CDR3. The CDR3, as DNA: TGTGCCAGCAGCCCCCGGGACACCACATACGAGCAGTACTTC. Protein product: CASSPRDTTYEQYF.

This chain links TRBV6-1 with TRBJ2-3; D might be TRBD2 (5 bases). Trimming took 6 bases from V and 0 from J, leaving 16 bases between them. Germline CDR1 reads MNHNS; CDR2 reads SASEGT. The CDR3 extends over 16 amino acids. The CDR3: CASSDYWETSTDTQYF. Written as DNA, the CDR3 is TGTGCCAGCAGCGATTATTGGGAGACGAGCACAGATACGCAGTATTTT.

V gene TRBV7-2 combines with J gene TRBJ2-7, with a weak D call TRBD1 (6 bases). The V gene's germline CDR1 is SGHTA and CDR2 FQGNSA. CDR3 length: 15 residues. Trimming took off 1 base at V and 1 base at J, with 11 bases between the two ends. The CDR3 loop is CASSLEAGTSYEQYF. DNA of the CDR3: TGTGCCAGCAGCTTAGAGGCTGGGACATCCTACGAGCAGTACTTC.

The genes are TRBV7-2 and TRBJ2-7, with a tentative D call TRBD1 (5 bases). Germline V lookup: CDR1 SGHTA, CDR2 FQGNSA. Trimming took off 4 bases at V and 0 bases at J, with 19 bases between the two ends. CDR3 length equals 17 residues. In nucleotides, the CDR3 is TGTGCCAGCAGCTCCGACGCCGTGATGGACAACTCCTACGAGCAGTACTTC. Protein sequence: CASSSDAVMDNSYEQYF. The whole variable domain, filled in from reference TRBV7-2 and TRBJ2-7, reads GAGVSQSPSNKVTEKGKDVELRCDPISGHTALYWYRQSLGQGLEFLIYFQGNSAPDKSGLPSDRFSAERTGGSVSTLTIQRTQQEDSAVYLCASSSDAVMDNSYEQYFGPGTRLTVT.

The chain is built from TRBV25-1 and TRBJ1-4; D is unclear. The CDR3 consists of 11 residues. Trimming left V 6 bases short and J 8 bases short, with 7 bases between. The V gene's germline CDR1 is MGHDK and CDR2 SYGVNS. The DNA of the CDR3 is TGTGCCAGCAGGGTAGACGAAAAACTGTTTTTT. Protein sequence: CASRVDEKLFF.

As concerns this clonotype: At one boundary the junction diverges from the germline segment, which might be a read error. The V and J genes are TRBV7-9 and TRBJ1-2; D unresolved. The CDR3 contains 13 residues. CDR1 is SEHNR and CDR2 is FQNEAQ in the germline V gene (reference sequence). CDR3 sequence: CASSWITSYDYTF. Here the CDR3 DNA reads TGTGCCAGCAGCTGGATCACCTCCTATGACTACACCTTC.

This clonotype was detected many times. The chain carries TRBV27 and TRBJ2-4; D is possibly TRBD1 (7 bases). The CDR3 contains 16 residues. Germline CDR1 MNHEY, CDR2 SMNVEV (reference sequence). V was pared by 6 bases and J by 0 bases, with 15 bases between. The CDR3 region has the DNA TGTGCCAGCAGCTTCAACAGGGGACTAGCCAAAAACATTCAGTACTTC. Its protein is CASSFNRGLAKNIQYF.

V usage is TRBV28 and J usage is TRBJ2-7; TRBD1 agrees at 8 bases. The CDR3 is 15 amino acids. The germline V gene has CDR1 MDHEN and CDR2 SYDVKM. With V trimmed by 6 bases and J by 3 bases, 10 bases remained unmatched. CDR3 amino acids: CASRHRGRRLYEQYF. As DNA, the CDR3 is TGTGCCAGCAGGCACAGGGGGAGGCGTCTCTACGAGCAGTACTTC. The variable domain in full, completed from reference TRBV28 and TRBJ2-7, reads DVKVTQSSRYLVKRTGEKVFLECVQDMDHENMFWYRQDPGLGLRLIYFSYDVKMKEKGDIPEGYSVSREKKERFSLILESASTNQTSMYLCASRHRGRRLYEQYFGPGTRLTVT.

The CDR3 here is CASSQDLASAPWTEAFF. The DNA for the CDR3 is TGTGCCAGCAGCCAAGATTTAGCTTCGGCCCCGTGGACTGAAGCTTTCTTT. The chain employs TRBV14 and TRBJ1-1, with unresolved D. Germline loops: CDR1 SGHDN, CDR2 FVKESK. This CDR3 has 17 residues. V lost 0 bases and J 5 bases, leaving 19 bases between the germline ends.

The chain couples TRBV7-8 to TRBJ1-1; 7 positions match TRBD1. V lost 5 bases and J lost 0; bases outside the gene matches: 6. The CDR3 contains 15 residues. The germline CDR1 and CDR2 sequences are SGHVS and FQNEAQ. For the CDR3, the DNA is TGTGCCAGCAGCACCGGACAGGCCTTGAACACTGAAGCTTTCTTT. Translated, it gives CASSTGQALNTEAFF.

This clonotype has just one count. V and J are TRBV28 and TRBJ2-3; D is perhaps TRBD2 (6 bases). Trimming cost V 6 bases and J 0 bases, with 10 bases left between them. The CDR3 sequence is 14 residues long. Germline V gene data show CDR1 as MDHEN and CDR2 as SYDVKM. The CDR3 here is CASRLLASTDTQYF. CDR3 bases: TGTGCCAGCAGGTTACTAGCCAGCACAGATACGCAGTATTTT.

The chain carries TRBV15 and TRBJ1-4; the D gene is possibly TRBD1 (5 bases). The CDR3 is made up of 16 amino acids. Trimming left V 5 bases short and J 7 bases short, with 20 bases between. Germline V lookup: CDR1 LNHNV, CDR2 YYDKDF (reference sequence). The CDR3 DNA reads as TGTGCCACCAGCCCCCGGCCGGGACTCGCTCCTGAAAAACTGTTTTTT. It specifies CATSPRPGLAPEKLFF.

The chain joins TRBV27 to TRBJ1-3; no definite D call. This CDR3 is 14 amino acids long. V was trimmed by 3 bases and J by 0 bases, leaving 6 bases between them. The germline gives CDR1 MNHEY, CDR2 SMNVEV (reference sequence). CDR3 sequence: CASSFQASGNTIYF. The CDR3 region has the DNA TGTGCCAGCAGTTTCCAGGCCTCTGGAAACACCATATATTTT.

This clonotype has just one count. This chain joins TRBV5-1 and TRBJ2-3, with 7 bases that match TRBD1. The CDR3 is made up of 18 amino acids. Trimming cost V 0 bases and J 1 base; bases outside gene matches: 11. Looked up from germline, CDR1 is SGHRS and CDR2 is YFSETQ. CDR3 in DNA: TGCGCCAGCAGCTTGGCAAGGATACAGGGGCTAGGCACAGATACGCAGTATTTT. Amino acid sequence: CASSLARIQGLGTDTQYF.

The chain joins TRBV7-6 to TRBJ1-5, with a tentative D call TRBD1 (6 bases). The CDR3 is 16 residues long. V was clipped by 1 base and J by 7 bases, with 17 bases between them. Per the germline V gene, CDR1 is SGHVS and CDR2 is FNYEAQ. This CDR3 is CASSLEGEPGVQPQHF. CDR3 in DNA: TGTGCCAGCAGCTTAGAGGGGGAGCCAGGGGTGCAGCCCCAGCATTTT.

This sequence joins TRBV5-1 and TRBJ2-3; 9 nucleotides line up with TRBD2. Germline V lookup: CDR1 SGHRS, CDR2 YFSETQ. The CDR3 sequence is 18 residues long. With 0 bases clipped from V and 1 base from J, the junction kept 9 bases outside the gene matches. The DNA for the CDR3 is TGCGCCAGCAGCTTGGAATTTGCTAGCGGGGCGGGCACAGATACGCAGTATTTT. Protein: CASSLEFASGAGTDTQYF.

The rearrangement links TRBV6-1 to TRBJ2-5; D remains ambiguous. Germline V gene data show CDR1 as MNHNS and CDR2 as SASEGT. The CDR3 contains 12 residues. The ends were cut back, 1 base at V and 4 bases at J, with 4 bases in the middle. The CDR3 DNA follows: TGTGCCAGCAGTGAAGAAGGAGAGACCCAGTACTTC. This translates into CASSEEGETQYF.

V gene TRBV19 combines with J gene TRBJ2-3, with 10 positions matching TRBD1. Germline V lookup: CDR1 LNHDA, CDR2 SQIVND (reference sequence). CDR3 length: 13 amino acids. V lost 8 bases to trimming and J lost 1 base; unmatched junction nucleotides: 0. CDR3 coding DNA: TGTGCCAGTGGGACAGGGGGCACAGATACGCAGTATTTT. Its translation: CASGTGGTDTQYF.

This chain links TRBV4-1 with TRBJ2-1; D possibly uses TRBD1 or TRBD2 (5 bases each). The germline gives CDR1 MGHRA, CDR2 YSYEKL. V was trimmed by 4 bases and J by 9 bases, leaving 25 bases between them. The CDR3 runs 17 residues. CDR3 nucleotide sequence: TGCGCCAGCAGCCCCCTTGGGGCAGGGACGTCTTCGGGTGAGCAGTTCTTC. This encodes CASSPLGAGTSSGEQFF.

The chain carries TRBV2 and TRBJ2-1; D is possibly TRBD1 (6 bases). Germline V gene lookup returns CDR1 SNHLY and CDR2 FYNNEI. Trimming left V 8 bases short and J 4 bases short, with 15 bases between. This CDR3 contains 14 residues. CDR3 in amino acids: CASHPGQGYNEQFF. CDR3 nucleotides: TGTGCCAGCCACCCGGGACAAGGGTACAATGAGCAGTTCTTC.